One and the same sample provided the 6 T cell receptor beta chains below, sequenced in a study of vaccination and CD4 T cells after COVID-19. Cultured CD4+ T cell DNA underwent sequencing with the Oncomine TCR Beta short-read assay. MiXCR, run by TCRdb on the PCR reads, gives a single entry per CDR3 protein. Here the sample spans several thousand distinct CDR3 sequences, around a quarter being singletons. The treatment is: roughly 10-day PBMC culture with coronavirus spike peptide pools or control peptides (ViraFEST assay). Investigators obtained the unexposed donor's CD4+ T cells before the COVID-19 pandemic (2011-2018). These receptors lack a known antigen. Sequencing was carried out using CD4+ T cells from blood, cultured in vitro. Receptors were obtained from a human donor in good health.

This clonotype came up a few times. The chain carries TRBV12-3 or TRBV12-4 and TRBJ1-1; weak D call: TRBD1 (6 bases). Trimming removed 6 bases from V and 5 bases from J, with 13 bases in between. CDR3 length equals 13 residues. The CDR3 DNA is TGTGCCAGCAGGGCGCAGGGGCGAACTGAAGCTTTCTTT. Amino acids: CASRAQGRTEAFF.

The chain has TRBV2 and TRBJ2-7; possible D gene TRBD1, 6 bases. The germline V gene has CDR1 SNHLY and CDR2 FYNNEI. This CDR3 contains 12 residues. V lost 9 bases to trimming and J lost 0 bases, with 9 bases between them. DNA of the CDR3: TGTGCCAGTAACAGGGACTCCTACGAGCAGTACTTC. Translating it yields CASNRDSYEQYF.

This clonotype came up a few times. This chain joins TRBV20-1 and TRBJ2-1; a possible D gene is TRBD1 (6 bases). The V end was cut by 3 bases, the J end by 11 bases, with 11 bases between. The germline gives CDR1 DFQATT, CDR2 SNEGSKA (reference sequence). The CDR3 runs to 11 residues. The CDR3 DNA sequence: TGCAGTGCTAGTCGGGACACCAAGCAGTTCTTC. Translation gives CSASRDTKQFF.

This rearrangement joins TRBV20-1 to TRBJ2-2, with 7 bases lining up with TRBD2. The V gene end was trimmed by 0 bases and the J gene end by 7 bases; junction bases not matched to a gene: 5. Germline V gene lookup returns CDR1 DFQATT and CDR2 SNEGSKA (reference sequence). The CDR3 sequence is 14 residues long. CDR3 in amino acids: CSARDRTGGGELFF. Here the CDR3 DNA reads TGCAGTGCTAGAGATCGCACGGGGGGCGGGGAGCTGTTTTTT.

V gene TRBV2 combines with J gene TRBJ1-5; no clear D gene. Trimming took off 7 bases at V and 7 bases at J, with 14 bases between the two ends. The CDR3 covers 13 residues. Germline CDR1 and CDR2: SNHLY and FYNNEI. CDR3 sequence reads: CASKGGTGQPQHF. DNA of the CDR3: TGTGCCAGCAAGGGCGGAACGGGGCAGCCCCAGCATTTT.

This chain uses TRBV6-5 with TRBJ1-1, with 8 bases matching TRBD1. The V segment lost 4 bases and the J segment 2 bases; nucleotides outside the gene matches: 3. Germline assignment: CDR1 MNHEY and CDR2 SVGAGI. The CDR3 length is 14 residues. The CDR3 loop is CASSFGQGNTEAFF. CDR3 in DNA: TGTGCCAGCAGTTTTGGACAGGGAAACACTGAAGCTTTCTTT.